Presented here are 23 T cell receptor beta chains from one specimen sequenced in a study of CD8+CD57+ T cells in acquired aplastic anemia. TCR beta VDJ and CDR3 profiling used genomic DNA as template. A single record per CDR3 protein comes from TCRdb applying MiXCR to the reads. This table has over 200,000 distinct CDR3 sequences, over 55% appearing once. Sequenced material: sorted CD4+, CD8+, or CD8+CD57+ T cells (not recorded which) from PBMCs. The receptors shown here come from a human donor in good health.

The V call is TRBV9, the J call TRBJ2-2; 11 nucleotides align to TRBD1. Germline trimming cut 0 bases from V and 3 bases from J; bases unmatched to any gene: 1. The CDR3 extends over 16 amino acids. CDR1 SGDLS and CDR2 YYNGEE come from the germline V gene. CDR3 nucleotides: TGTGCCAGCAGCGTAGGGGACAGGGGGGACACCGGGGAGCTGTTTTTT. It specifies CASSVGDRGDTGELFF.

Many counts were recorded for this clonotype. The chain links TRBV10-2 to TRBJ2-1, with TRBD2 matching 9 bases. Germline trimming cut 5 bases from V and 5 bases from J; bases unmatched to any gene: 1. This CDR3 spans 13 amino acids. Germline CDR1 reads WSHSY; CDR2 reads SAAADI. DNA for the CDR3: TGCGCCAGCAGTCTAGCGGGGAACAATGAGCAGTTCTTC. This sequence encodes CASSLAGNNEQFF.

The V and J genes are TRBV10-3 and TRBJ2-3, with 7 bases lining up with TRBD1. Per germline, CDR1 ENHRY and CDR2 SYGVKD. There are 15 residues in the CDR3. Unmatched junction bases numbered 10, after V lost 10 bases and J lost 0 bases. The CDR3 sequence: CATLRQGTSTDTQYF. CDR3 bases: TGTGCCACCCTTCGACAGGGCACTAGCACAGATACGCAGTATTTT.

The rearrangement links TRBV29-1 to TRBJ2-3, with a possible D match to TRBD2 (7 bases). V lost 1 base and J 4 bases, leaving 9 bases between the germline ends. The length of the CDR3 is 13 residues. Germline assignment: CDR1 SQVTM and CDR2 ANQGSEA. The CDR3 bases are TGCAGCGTTGAAGTAGGGGGGGCAGATACGCAGTATTTT. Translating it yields CSVEVGGADTQYF.

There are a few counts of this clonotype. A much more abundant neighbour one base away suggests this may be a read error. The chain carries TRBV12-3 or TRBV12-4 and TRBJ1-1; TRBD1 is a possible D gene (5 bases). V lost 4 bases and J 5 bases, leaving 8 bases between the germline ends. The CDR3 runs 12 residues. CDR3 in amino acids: CASSSTETEAFF. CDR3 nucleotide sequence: TGTGCCAGCAGTTCGACAGAAACTGAAGCTTTCTTT.

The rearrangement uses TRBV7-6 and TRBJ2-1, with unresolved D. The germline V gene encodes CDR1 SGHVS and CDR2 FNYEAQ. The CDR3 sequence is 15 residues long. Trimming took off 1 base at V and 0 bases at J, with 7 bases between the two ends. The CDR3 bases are TGTGCCAGCAGCTTAGGGACCTACTCCTACAATGAGCAGTTCTTC. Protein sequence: CASSLGTYSYNEQFF.

The CDR3 reads CASSPDSYGELFF. DNA for the CDR3: TGTGCCAGCAGTCCAGACTCTTACGGGGAGCTGTTTTTT. The chain recombines TRBV12-3 or TRBV12-4 with TRBJ2-2; D not resolved. Trimming pared 5 bases from V and 7 bases from J, leaving 11 bases between. The CDR3 is 13 amino acids.

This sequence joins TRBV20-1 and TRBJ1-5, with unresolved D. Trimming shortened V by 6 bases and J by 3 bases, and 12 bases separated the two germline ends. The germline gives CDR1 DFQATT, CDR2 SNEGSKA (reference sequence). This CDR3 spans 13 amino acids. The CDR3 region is CSAIPGTNQPQHF. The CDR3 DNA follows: TGCAGTGCCATCCCAGGTACCAATCAGCCCCAGCATTTT.

The CDR3 protein is CASSANPAYEQYF. CDR3 sequence (DNA): TGTGCCAGCAGCGCAAATCCCGCGTACGAGCAGTACTTC. The V call is TRBV7-6, the J call TRBJ2-7, with no clear D. The germline gives CDR1 SGHVS, CDR2 FNYEAQ. V dropped 5 bases and J dropped 4 bases, with 12 bases sitting between them. The CDR3 has 13 residues.

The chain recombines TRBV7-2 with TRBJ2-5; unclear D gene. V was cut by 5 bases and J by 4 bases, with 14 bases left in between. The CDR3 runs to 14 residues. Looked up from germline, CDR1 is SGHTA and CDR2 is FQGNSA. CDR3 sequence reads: CASSVGEARETQYF. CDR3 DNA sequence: TGTGCCAGCAGCGTAGGCGAGGCTAGAGAGACCCAGTACTTC.

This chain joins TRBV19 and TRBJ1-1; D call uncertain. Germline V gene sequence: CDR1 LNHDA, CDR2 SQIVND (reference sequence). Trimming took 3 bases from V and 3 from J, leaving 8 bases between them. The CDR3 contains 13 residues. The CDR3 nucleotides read TGTGCCAGTAGTATCTACAGTGACACTGAAGCTTTCTTT. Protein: CASSIYSDTEAFF. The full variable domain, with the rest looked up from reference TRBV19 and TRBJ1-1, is DGGITQSPKYLFRKEGQNVTLSCEQNLNHDAMYWYRQDPGQGLRLIYYSQIVNDFQKGDIAEGYSVSREKKESFPLTVTSAQKNPTAFYLCASSIYSDTEAFFGQGTRLTVV.

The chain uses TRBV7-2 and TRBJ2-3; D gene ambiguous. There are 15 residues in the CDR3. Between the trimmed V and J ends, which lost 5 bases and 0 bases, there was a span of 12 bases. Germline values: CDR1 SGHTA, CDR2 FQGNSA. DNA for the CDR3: TGTGCCAGCAGCCCAACCTGGGGAAGCACAGATACGCAGTATTTT. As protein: CASSPTWGSTDTQYF.

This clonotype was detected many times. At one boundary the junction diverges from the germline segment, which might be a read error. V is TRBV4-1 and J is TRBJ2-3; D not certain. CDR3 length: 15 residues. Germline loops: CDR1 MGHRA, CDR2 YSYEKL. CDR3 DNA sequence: TGCGCCAGCAGCCAAGTCGAGATGAGCACGGATACGCAGTATTTT. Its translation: CASSQVEMSTDTQYF.

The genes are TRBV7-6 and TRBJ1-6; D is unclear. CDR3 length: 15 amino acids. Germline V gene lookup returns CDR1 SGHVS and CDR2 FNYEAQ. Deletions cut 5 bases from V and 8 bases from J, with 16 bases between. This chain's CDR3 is CASSQVGWSDSPLHF. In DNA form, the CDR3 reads TGTGCCAGCAGCCAAGTCGGATGGTCAGATTCACCCCTCCACTTT.

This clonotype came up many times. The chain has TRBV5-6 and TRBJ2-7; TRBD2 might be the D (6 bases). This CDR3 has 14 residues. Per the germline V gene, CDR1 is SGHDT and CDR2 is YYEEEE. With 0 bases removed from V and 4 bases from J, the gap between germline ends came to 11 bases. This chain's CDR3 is CASSLDGSSYEQYF. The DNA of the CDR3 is TGTGCCAGCAGCTTGGACGGGAGCTCTTACGAGCAGTACTTC.

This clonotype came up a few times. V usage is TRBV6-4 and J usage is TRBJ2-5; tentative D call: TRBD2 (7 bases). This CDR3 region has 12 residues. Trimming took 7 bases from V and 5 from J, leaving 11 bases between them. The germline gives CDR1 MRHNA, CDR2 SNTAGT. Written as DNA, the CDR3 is TGTGCCAGCACGGGGGGCGCGGAGACCCAGTACTTC. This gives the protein CASTGGAETQYF.

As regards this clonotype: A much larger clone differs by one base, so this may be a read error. The CDR3 DNA is TGTGCCAGCAGCCCGGGACAGATGAGCTACAATGAGCAGTTCTTC. Translated: CASSPGQMSYNEQFF. This chain uses TRBV6-6 with TRBJ2-1, with 7 bases that match TRBD1. This CDR3 has 15 amino acids. Germline V gene lookup returns CDR1 MNHNY and CDR2 SVGAGI (reference sequence). V gave up 6 bases and J gave up 3 bases; unmatched junction bases: 8.

CDR3 DNA sequence: TGTGCCAGTAGTACAGGGAGCTCCTACGAGCAGTACTTC. It specifies CASSTGSSYEQYF. The rearrangement uses TRBV19 and TRBJ2-7; D tentatively reads TRBD1 or TRBD2 (5 bases each). The V gene lost 4 bases and the J gene lost 0 bases, with 7 bases spanning the gap. CDR1 is LNHDA, CDR2 SQIVND, per germline (reference sequence). This CDR3 region has 13 residues.

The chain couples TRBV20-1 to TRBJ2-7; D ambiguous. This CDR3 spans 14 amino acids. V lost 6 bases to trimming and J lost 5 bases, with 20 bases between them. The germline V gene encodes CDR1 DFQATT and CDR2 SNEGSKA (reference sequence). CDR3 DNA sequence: TGCAGTGCCAAAGACGGCCGTCCAAGGGACGAGCAGTACTTC. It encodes CSAKDGRPRDEQYF.

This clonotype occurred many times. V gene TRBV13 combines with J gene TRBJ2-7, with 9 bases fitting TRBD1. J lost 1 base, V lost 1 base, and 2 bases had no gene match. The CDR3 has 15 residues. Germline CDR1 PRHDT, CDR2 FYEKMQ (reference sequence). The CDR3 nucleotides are TGTGCCAGCAGCTTAGTGGGGACAGGGTCCTACGAGCAGTACTTC. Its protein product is CASSLVGTGSYEQYF.

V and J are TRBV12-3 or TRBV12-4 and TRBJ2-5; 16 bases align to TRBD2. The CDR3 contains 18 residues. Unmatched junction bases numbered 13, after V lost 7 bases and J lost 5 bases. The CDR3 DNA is TGTGCCAGCACCGCCGGGACTAGCGGGAGGGACATAGGGGAGACCCAGTACTTC. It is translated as CASTAGTSGRDIGETQYF.

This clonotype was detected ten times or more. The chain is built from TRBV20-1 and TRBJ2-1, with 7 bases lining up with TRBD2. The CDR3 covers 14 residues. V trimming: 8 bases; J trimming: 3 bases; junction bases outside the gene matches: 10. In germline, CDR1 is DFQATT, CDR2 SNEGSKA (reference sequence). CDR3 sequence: CSTSTSADYNEQFF. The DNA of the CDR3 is TGCAGTACCAGCACTAGCGCGGACTACAATGAGCAGTTCTTC.

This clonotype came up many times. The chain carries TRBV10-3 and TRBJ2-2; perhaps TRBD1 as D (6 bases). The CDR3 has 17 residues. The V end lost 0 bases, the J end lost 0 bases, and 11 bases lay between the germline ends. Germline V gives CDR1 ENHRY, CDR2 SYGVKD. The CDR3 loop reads CAISESSWTANTGELFF. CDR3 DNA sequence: TGTGCCATCAGTGAGTCCTCATGGACAGCGAACACCGGGGAGCTGTTTTTT.